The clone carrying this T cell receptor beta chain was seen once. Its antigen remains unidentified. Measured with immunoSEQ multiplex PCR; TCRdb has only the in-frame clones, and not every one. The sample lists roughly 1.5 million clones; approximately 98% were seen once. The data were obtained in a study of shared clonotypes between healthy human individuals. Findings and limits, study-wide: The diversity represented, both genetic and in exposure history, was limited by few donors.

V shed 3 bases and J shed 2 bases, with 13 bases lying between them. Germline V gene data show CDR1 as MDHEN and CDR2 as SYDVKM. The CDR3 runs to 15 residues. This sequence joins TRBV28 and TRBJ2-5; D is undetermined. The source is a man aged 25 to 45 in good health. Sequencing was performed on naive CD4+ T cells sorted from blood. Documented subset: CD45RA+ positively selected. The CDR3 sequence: CASSFTDPIQETQYF. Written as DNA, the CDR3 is TGTGCCAGCAGTTTTACGGACCCAATACAAGAGACCCAGTACTTC.